The T cell receptor (beta chain) under discussion was sequenced for a study of T cells after yellow fever vaccination. Study as a whole: When fractions had low cell numbers, they were prepared with SMART-Seq v4 Ultra Low Input. Findings and limits, study-wide: Subsequent to the booster, the majority of primary-vaccination clones reappeared (96% CD4, 88% CD8). The bulk population could contribute abundant contaminating clonotypes to FACS-sorted repertoires.

5'RACE template switching generated TCR cDNA, adding a universal primer site and UMIs. MiXCR was run by TCRdb on the 5' RACE reads, yielding one entry per CDR3 protein. In the table there are some 670,000 distinct CDR3 sequences, approximately 13% of which are singletons. This clonotype was seen a few times. Its antigen is unidentified. Per germline, CDR1 DFQATT and CDR2 SNEGSKA (reference sequence). The J segment lost 0 bases and the V segment lost 3 bases, leaving 8 bases of the junction unmatched. The CDR3 is made up of 17 amino acids. This rearrangement joins TRBV20-1 to TRBJ1-6, with TRBD1 matching over 7 bases. The source material was PBMCs, sampled on the day of the yellow fever booster vaccination. The TCR comes from a young man who received the YFV17D yellow fever vaccine. The DNA of the CDR3 is TGCAGTGCTAGGGCGACAGGGCACAGCTCCTATAATTCACCCCTCCACTTT. Its translation is CSARATGHSSYNSPLHF.